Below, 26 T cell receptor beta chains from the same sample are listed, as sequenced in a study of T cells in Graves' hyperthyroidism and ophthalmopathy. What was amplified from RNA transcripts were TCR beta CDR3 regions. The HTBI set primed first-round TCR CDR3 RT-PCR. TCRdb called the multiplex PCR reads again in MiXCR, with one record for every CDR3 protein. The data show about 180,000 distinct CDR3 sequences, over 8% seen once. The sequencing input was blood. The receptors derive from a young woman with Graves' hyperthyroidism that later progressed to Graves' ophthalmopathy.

The DNA for the CDR3 is TGTGCCAGTAGTATCTTGGGGGGGGGCGATGAAAAACTGTTTTTT. It yields the protein CASSILGGGDEKLFF. The V call is TRBV19, the J call TRBJ1-4; D is possibly TRBD1 (6 bases). V gave up 3 bases and J gave up 6 bases, with 14 bases separating them. The CDR3 sequence is 15 residues long. CDR1 LNHDA and CDR2 SQIVND come from the germline V gene (reference sequence).

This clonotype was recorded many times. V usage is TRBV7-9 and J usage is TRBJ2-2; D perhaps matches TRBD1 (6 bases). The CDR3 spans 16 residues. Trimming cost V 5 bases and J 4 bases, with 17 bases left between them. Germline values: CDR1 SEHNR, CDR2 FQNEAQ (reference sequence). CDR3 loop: CASSLRLGAGTGELFF. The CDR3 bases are TGTGCCAGCAGCCTCAGGTTGGGGGCCGGCACCGGGGAGCTGTTTTTT.

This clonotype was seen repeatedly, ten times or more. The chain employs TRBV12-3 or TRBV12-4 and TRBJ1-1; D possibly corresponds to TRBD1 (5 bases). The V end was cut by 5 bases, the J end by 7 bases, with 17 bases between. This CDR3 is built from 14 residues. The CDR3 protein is CASSPTGQTNEAFF. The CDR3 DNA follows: TGTGCCAGCAGTCCTACCGGACAAACTAATGAAGCTTTCTTT.

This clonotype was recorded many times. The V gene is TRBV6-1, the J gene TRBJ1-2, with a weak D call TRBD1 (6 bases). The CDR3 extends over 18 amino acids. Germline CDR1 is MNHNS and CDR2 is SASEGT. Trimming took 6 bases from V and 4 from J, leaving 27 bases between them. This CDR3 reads CASRTPQGTSESSYGYTF. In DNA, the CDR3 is TGTGCCAGCAGGACCCCGCAGGGGACATCGGAGTCCTCCTATGGCTACACCTTC.

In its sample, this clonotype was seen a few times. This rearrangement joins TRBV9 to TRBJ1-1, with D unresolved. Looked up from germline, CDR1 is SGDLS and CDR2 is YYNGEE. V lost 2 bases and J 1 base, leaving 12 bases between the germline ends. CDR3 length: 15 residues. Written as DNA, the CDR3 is TGTGCCAGCAGCGTCTCCGCGGGTTCGAACACTGAAGCTTTCTTT. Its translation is CASSVSAGSNTEAFF.

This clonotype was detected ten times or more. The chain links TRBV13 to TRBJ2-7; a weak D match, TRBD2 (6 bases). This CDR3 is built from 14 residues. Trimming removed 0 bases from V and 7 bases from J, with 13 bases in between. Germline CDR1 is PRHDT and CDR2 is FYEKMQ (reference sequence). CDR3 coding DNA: TGTGCCAGCAGCTTAGGCGACACCGCGGGGGAGCAGTACTTC. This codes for CASSLGDTAGEQYF.

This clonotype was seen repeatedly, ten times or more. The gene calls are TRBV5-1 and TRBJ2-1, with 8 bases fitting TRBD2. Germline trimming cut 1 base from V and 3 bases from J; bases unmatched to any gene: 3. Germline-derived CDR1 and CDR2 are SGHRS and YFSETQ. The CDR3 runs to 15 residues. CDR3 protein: CASSLTSGIYNEQFF. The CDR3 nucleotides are TGCGCCAGCAGCTTGACTAGCGGCATCTACAATGAGCAGTTCTTC.

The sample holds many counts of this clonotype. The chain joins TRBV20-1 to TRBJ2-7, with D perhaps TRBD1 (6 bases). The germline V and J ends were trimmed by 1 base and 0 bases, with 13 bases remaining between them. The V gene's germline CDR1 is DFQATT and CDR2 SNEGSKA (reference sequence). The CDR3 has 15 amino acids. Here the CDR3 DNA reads TGCAGTGCTAGAGGCGTCGGACAGTTCTCCTACGAGCAGTACTTC. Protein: CSARGVGQFSYEQYF.

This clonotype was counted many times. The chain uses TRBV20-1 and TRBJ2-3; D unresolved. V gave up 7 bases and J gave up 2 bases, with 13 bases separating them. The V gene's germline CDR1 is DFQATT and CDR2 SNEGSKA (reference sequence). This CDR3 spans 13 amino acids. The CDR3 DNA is TGCAGTGGGCCCCTCCAGGCCACAGATACGCAGTATTTT. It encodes CSGPLQATDTQYF.

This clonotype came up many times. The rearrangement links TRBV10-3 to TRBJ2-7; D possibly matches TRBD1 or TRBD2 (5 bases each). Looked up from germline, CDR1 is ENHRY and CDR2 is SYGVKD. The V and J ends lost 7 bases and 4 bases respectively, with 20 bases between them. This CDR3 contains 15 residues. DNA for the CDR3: TGTGCCATCACCCGAAGCCGGGACGGACAATACGAGCAGTACTTC. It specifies CAITRSRDGQYEQYF.

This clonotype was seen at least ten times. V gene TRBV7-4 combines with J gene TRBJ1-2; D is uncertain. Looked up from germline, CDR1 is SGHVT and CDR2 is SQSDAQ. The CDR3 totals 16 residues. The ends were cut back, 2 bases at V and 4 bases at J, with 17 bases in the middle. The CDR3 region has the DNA TGTGCCAGCAGCTTATGGGCCGCACAGAACATCTATGGCTACACCTTC. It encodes CASSLWAAQNIYGYTF.

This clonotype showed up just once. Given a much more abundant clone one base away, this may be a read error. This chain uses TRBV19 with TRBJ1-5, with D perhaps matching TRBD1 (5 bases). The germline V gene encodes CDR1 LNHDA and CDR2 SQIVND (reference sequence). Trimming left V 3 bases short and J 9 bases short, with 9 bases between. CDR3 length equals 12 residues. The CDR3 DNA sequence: TGTGCCAGTAGTATTTCGGGGCTGCCCCAGCATTTT. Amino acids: CASSISGLPQHF.

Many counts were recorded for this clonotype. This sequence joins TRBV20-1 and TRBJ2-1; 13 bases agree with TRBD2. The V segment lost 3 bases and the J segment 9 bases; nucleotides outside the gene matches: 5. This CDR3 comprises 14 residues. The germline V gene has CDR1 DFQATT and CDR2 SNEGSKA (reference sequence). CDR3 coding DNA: TGCAGTGCTAGGCCACTAGCGGGGGGGGGTGAGCAGTTCTTC. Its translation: CSARPLAGGGEQFF.

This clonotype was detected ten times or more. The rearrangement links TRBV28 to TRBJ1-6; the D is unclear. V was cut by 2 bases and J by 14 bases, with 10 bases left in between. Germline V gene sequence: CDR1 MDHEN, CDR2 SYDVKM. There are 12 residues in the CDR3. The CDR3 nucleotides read TGTGCCAGCAGTTTAAAGTCCTCCACCCTCCACTTT. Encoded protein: CASSLKSSTLHF.

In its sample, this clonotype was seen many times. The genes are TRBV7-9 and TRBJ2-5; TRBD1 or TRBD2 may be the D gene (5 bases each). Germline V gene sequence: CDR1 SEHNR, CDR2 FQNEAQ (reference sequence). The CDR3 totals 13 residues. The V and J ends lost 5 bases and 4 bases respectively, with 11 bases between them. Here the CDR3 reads CASSPPGGETQYF. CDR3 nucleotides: TGTGCCAGCAGCCCCCCTGGGGGAGAGACCCAGTACTTC. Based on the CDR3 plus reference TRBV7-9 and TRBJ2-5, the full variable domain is DTGVSQNPRHKITKRGQNVTFRCDPISEHNRLYWYRQTLGQGPEFLTYFQNEAQLEKSRLLSDRFSAERPKGSFSTLEIQRTEQGDSAMYLCASSPPGGETQYFGPGTRLLVL.

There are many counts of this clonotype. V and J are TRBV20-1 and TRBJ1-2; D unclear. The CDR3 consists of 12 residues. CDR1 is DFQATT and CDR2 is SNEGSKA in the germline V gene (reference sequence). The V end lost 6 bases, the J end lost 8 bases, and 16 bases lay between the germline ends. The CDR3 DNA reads TGCAGTGCCCCGGACGTAGGATTGGGCTACACCTTC. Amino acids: CSAPDVGLGYTF.

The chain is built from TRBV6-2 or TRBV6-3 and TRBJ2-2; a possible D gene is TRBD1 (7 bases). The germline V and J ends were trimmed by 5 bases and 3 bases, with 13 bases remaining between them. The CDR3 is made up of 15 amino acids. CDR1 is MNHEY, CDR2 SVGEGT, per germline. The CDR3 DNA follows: TGTGCCAGCAGTGTTGCGGGACAGTACACCGGGGAGCTGTTTTTT. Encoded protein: CASSVAGQYTGELFF.

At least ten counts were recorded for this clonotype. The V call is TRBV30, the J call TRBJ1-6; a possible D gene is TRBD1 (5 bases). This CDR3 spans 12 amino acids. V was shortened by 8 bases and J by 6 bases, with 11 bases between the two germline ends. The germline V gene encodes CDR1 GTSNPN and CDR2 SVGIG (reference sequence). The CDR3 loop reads CAGRDSNSPLHF. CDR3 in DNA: TGTGCCGGCCGGGACTCTAATTCACCCCTCCACTTT.

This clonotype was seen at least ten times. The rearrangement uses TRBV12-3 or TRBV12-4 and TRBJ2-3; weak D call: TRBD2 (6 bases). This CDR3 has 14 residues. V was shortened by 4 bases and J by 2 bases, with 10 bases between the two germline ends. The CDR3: CASSSGGITDTQYF. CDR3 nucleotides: TGTGCCAGCAGTTCCGGCGGGATCACAGATACGCAGTATTTT.

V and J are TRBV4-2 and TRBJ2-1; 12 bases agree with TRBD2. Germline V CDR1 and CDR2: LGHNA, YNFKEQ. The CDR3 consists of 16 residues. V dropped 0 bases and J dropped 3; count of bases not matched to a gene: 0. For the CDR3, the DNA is TGTGCCAGCAGCCAAGAGACTAGCGGGGGCTACAATGAGCAGTTCTTC. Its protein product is CASSQETSGGYNEQFF.

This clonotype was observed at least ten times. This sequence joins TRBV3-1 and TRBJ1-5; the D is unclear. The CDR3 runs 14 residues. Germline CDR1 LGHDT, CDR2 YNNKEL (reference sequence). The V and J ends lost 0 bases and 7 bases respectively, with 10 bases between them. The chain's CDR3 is CASSQESSAQPQHF. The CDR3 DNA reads TGTGCCAGCAGCCAAGAGTCTTCCGCCCAGCCCCAGCATTTT.

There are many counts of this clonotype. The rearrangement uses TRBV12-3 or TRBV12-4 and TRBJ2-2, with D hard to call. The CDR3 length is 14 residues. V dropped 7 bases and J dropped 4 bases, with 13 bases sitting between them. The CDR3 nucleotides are TGTGCCAGCATCCGGAACCCTAGCACCGGGGAGCTGTTTTTT. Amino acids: CASIRNPSTGELFF.

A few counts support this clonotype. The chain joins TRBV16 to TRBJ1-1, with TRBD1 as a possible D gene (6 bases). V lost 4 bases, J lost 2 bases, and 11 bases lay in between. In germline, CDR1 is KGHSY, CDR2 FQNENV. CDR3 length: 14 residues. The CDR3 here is CASSPAGANTEAFF. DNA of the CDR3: TGTGCCAGCAGCCCAGCAGGGGCAAACACTGAAGCTTTCTTT.

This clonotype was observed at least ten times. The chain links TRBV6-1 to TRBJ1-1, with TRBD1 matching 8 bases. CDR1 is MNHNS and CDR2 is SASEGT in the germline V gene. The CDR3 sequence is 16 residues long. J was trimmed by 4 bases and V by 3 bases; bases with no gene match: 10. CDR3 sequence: CASSDFQGAGSTEAFF. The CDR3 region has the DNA TGTGCCAGCAGTGATTTTCAGGGGGCTGGGTCCACTGAAGCTTTCTTT.

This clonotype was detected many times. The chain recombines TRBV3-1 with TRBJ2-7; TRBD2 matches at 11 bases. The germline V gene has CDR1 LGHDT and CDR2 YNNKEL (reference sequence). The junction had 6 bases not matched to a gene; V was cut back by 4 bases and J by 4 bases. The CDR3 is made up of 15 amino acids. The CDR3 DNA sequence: TGTGCCAGCAGCCCATATACTAGCGGGGGATACGAGCAGTACTTC. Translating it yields CASSPYTSGGYEQYF.

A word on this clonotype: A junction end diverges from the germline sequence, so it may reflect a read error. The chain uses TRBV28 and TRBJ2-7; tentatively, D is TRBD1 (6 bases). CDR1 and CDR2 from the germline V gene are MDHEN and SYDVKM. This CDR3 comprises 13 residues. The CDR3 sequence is CASSLQGSYEQCF. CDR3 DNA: TGTGCCAGCAGTTTACAGGGGTCCTACGAGCAGTGCTTC.